Below, 23 T cell receptor beta chains from the same sample are listed, as sequenced in a study of blood T cell repertoires in COVID-19. TCRdb keeps only in-frame clones here, not all; method: immunoSEQ multiplex PCR. The sample shows tens of thousands of clones, approximately 88% of them seen only once. Sequenced sample: peripheral blood. The receptors shown here come from a human donor with active COVID-19. The donor label of this sample is uncertain.

J is TRBJ2-1 and V is TRBV5-6, with D tentatively TRBD2 (8 bases). The CDR3 covers 16 residues. The V and J ends lost 4 bases and 3 bases respectively, with 17 bases between them. The germline gives CDR1 SGHDT, CDR2 YYEEEE. CDR3 residues: CASSHRGAGDYNEQFF. CDR3 bases: TGTGCCAGCAGCCACAGGGGAGCGGGGGACTACAATGAGCAGTTCTTC.

The genes are TRBV19 and TRBJ2-7, with TRBD1 matching over 7 bases. V gave up 6 bases and J gave up 3 bases; unmatched junction bases: 5. Per germline, CDR1 LNHDA and CDR2 SQIVND (reference sequence). The CDR3 is 13 amino acids. The CDR3 sequence is CASRPRQGYEQYF. In DNA form, the CDR3 reads TGTGCCAGTAGGCCCAGACAGGGCTACGAGCAGTACTTC.

The chain combines TRBV11-2 with TRBJ1-1; 7 positions match TRBD1. CDR1 and CDR2 (germline): SGHAT, FQNNGV. The CDR3 extends over 16 amino acids. The ends lost 5 bases at V and 4 bases at J; junction bases unmatched: 13. CDR3 region: CASSPTGASVFTEAFF. The CDR3 DNA is TGTGCCAGCAGCCCTACAGGGGCTTCAGTCTTCACTGAAGCTTTCTTT.

V is TRBV28 and J is TRBJ2-7; D is unclear. The CDR3 has 14 residues. V lost 2 bases and J lost 6, with 14 bases in between. Germline loops: CDR1 MDHEN, CDR2 SYDVKM. CDR3 residues: CASSLLFPPGEQYF. In DNA form, the CDR3 reads TGTGCCAGCAGTTTACTTTTCCCCCCGGGCGAGCAGTACTTC.

The rearrangement links TRBV4-2 to TRBJ2-3; D might be TRBD1 (5 bases). The CDR3 sequence is 16 residues long. CDR1 is LGHNA and CDR2 is YNFKEQ in the germline V gene. V lost 6 bases to trimming and J lost 1 base, with 17 bases between them. The CDR3 region has the DNA TGTGCCAGCAGATCTGAGGCAGGGCCCCGCACAGATACGCAGTATTTT. Amino acids: CASRSEAGPRTDTQYF.

The DNA of the CDR3 is TGTGCCAGCAGTTCTAAGCTTGTGGTGGTAGCGGGAGGGCCACGGGGTTACAATGAGCAGTTCTTC. Amino acids: CASSSKLVVVAGGPRGYNEQFF. J is TRBJ2-1 and V is TRBV21-1; the table's D call TRBD2 went unverified against the DNA. TRBV21-1 is termed a pseudogene. This CDR3 is built from 22 residues.

J is TRBJ1-4 and V is TRBV24-1; no definite D call. Trimming stripped 12 bases from V and 5 bases from J, with 12 bases between. Germline CDR1 KGHDR, CDR2 SFDVKD. The CDR3 extends over 12 amino acids. This CDR3 is CALGELNEKLFF. The CDR3 DNA follows: TGTGCCCTCGGGGAGTTAAATGAAAAACTGTTTTTT.

The V call is TRBV7-9, the J call TRBJ1-2; 8 nucleotides match TRBD1. J was trimmed by 5 bases and V by 2 bases; bases with no gene match: 10. Germline assignment: CDR1 SEHNR and CDR2 FQNEAQ (reference sequence). The CDR3 length is 16 residues. This chain's CDR3 is CASSLLQDREGYGYTF. Here the CDR3 DNA reads TGTGCCAGCAGCTTATTACAGGACAGGGAAGGTTATGGCTACACCTTC.

This clone was seen only a few times. J is TRBJ1-5 and V is TRBV19; 8 nucleotides align to TRBD1. The CDR3 runs 12 residues. Germline CDR1 reads LNHDA; CDR2 reads SQIVND (reference sequence). V lost 4 bases and J lost 8; bases outside the gene matches: 1. CDR3 residues: CASSTTGEPQHF. The CDR3 coding sequence is TGTGCCAGTAGTACGACAGGGGAGCCCCAGCATTTT.

This clone showed up just a few times. The V call is TRBV29-1, the J call TRBJ1-2; maybe TRBD1 (5 bases). Germline CDR1 and CDR2: SQVTM and ANQGSEA. V lost 6 bases, J lost 3 bases, and 14 bases lay in between. The CDR3 contains 13 residues. The CDR3 coding sequence is TGCAGCGTAAGGTCGCCCAGGGACTATGGCTACACCTTC. It encodes CSVRSPRDYGYTF.

This clone has only one observation. The chain combines TRBV30 with TRBJ2-7; TRBD1 aligns across 8 bases. The CDR3 is 13 amino acids. V trimming: 2 bases; J trimming: 2 bases; junction bases outside the gene matches: 2. In germline, CDR1 is GTSNPN, CDR2 SVGIG (reference sequence). This CDR3 is CAWSPDRAYEQYF. In DNA, the CDR3 is TGTGCCTGGAGTCCGGACAGGGCCTACGAGCAGTACTTC.

V is TRBV2 and J is TRBJ1-2; no clear D gene. Trimming removed 2 bases from V and 2 bases from J, with 3 bases in between. Per germline, CDR1 SNHLY and CDR2 FYNNEI. There are 12 residues in the CDR3. The CDR3 DNA sequence: TGTGCCAGCAGTGAACAGAACTATGGCTACACCTTC. Translating it yields CASSEQNYGYTF.

This clone is a singleton in its sample. The chain carries TRBV2 and TRBJ2-5; possible D gene TRBD1, 6 bases. The CDR3 covers 15 residues. The germline V gene has CDR1 SNHLY and CDR2 FYNNEI. V was shortened by 5 bases and J by 0 bases, with 13 bases between the two germline ends. CDR3 amino acids: CASSKETGNQETQYF. The CDR3 nucleotides are TGTGCCAGCAGTAAAGAAACAGGGAACCAAGAGACCCAGTACTTC.

V and J are TRBV2 and TRBJ2-5; 8 bases align to TRBD2. CDR3 length: 15 residues. Looked up from germline, CDR1 is SNHLY and CDR2 is FYNNEI. The V gene end was trimmed by 0 bases and the J gene end by 5 bases; junction bases not matched to a gene: 5. The CDR3 region has the DNA TGTGCCAGCAGTGAAGCCCCTAGCGGGTCGGAGACCCAGTACTTC. Translated, it gives CASSEAPSGSETQYF.

The genes are TRBV7-9 and TRBJ2-7; D remains unclear. V lost 6 bases, J lost 5 bases, and 17 bases lay in between. Per the germline V gene, CDR1 is SEHNR and CDR2 is FQNEAQ (reference sequence). There are 14 residues in the CDR3. The CDR3 is CASRTAGAKHEQYF. CDR3 in DNA: TGTGCCAGCAGAACCGCAGGCGCCAAGCACGAGCAGTACTTC.

This clone came up once. V usage is TRBV5-4 and J usage is TRBJ2-3; D unresolved. Germline lookup yields CDR1 SGHNT and CDR2 YYREEE (reference sequence). V lost 3 bases and J lost 3, with 17 bases in between. The CDR3 is 16 amino acids. The CDR3 nucleotides are TGTGCCAGCAGCTCTGGAACGGGTCCGGTGACAGATACGCAGTATTTT. Translating it yields CASSSGTGPVTDTQYF.

This clone has more than one count but fewer than ten. This CDR3 is CASSLGGDRLGGYTF. The CDR3 DNA is TGTGCCAGCAGCTTAGGCGGGGACAGACTAGGTGGCTACACCTTC. The chain recombines TRBV7-9 with TRBJ1-2; 7 positions agree with TRBD1. CDR1 is SEHNR, CDR2 FQNEAQ, per germline (reference sequence). With 1 base clipped from V and 7 bases from J, the junction kept 9 bases outside the gene matches. The CDR3 has 15 amino acids.

V gene TRBV4-3 combines with J gene TRBJ1-2; tentative D call: TRBD1 (6 bases). The V end lost 0 bases, the J end lost 8 bases, and 16 bases lay between the germline ends. This CDR3 has 15 residues. In germline, CDR1 is LGHNA, CDR2 YSLEER. The CDR3 here is CASSQEAGAAGGYTF. CDR3 DNA sequence: TGCGCCAGCAGCCAAGAGGCAGGGGCTGCTGGAGGCTACACCTTC.

V and J are TRBV5-5 and TRBJ2-7, with D possibly being TRBD1 (6 bases). Trimming took 4 bases from V and 3 from J, leaving 8 bases between them. The germline V gene has CDR1 SGHKS and CDR2 YYEKEE (reference sequence). The CDR3 length is 12 residues. The CDR3 sequence: CASSQDSYEQYF. The CDR3 coding sequence is TGTGCCAGCAGCCAGGACAGCTACGAGCAGTACTTC. Complete variable domain (other parts from reference TRBV5-5 and TRBJ2-7): DAGVTQSPTHLIKTRGQQVTLRCSPISGHKSVSWYQQVLGQGPQFIFQYYEKEERGRGNFPDRFSARQFPNYSSELNVNALLLGDSALYLCASSQDSYEQYFGPGTRLTVT.

The rearrangement joins TRBV9 to TRBJ2-2; TRBD2 agrees at 7 bases. The CDR3 sequence is 15 residues long. V lost 5 bases, J lost 5 bases, and 9 bases stayed unmatched. Germline CDR1 SGDLS, CDR2 YYNGEE. Here the CDR3 reads CASSRTGGGTGELFF. The CDR3 DNA sequence: TGTGCCAGCAGTCGTACGGGGGGTGGGACCGGGGAGCTGTTTTTT.

The chain combines TRBV4-3 with TRBJ2-3, with 12 bases fitting TRBD2. This CDR3 comprises 19 residues. Germline CDR1 is LGHNA and CDR2 is YSLEER. V trimming: 0 bases; J trimming: 4 bases; junction bases outside the gene matches: 11. The CDR3 coding sequence is TGCGCCAGCAGCCAAGATCTCGCGTCCCTAGCGGGAGGGGCAGATACGCAGTATTTT. Translating it yields CASSQDLASLAGGADTQYF.

The CDR3 DNA follows: TGCAGTGCTAGTACTAGCGGGGCCCATCGGGAGCAGTACTTC. It translates to CSASTSGAHREQYF. The chain links TRBV20-1 to TRBJ2-7; 10 bases match TRBD2. The germline V gene has CDR1 DFQATT and CDR2 SNEGSKA (reference sequence). The CDR3 extends over 14 amino acids. V shed 3 bases and J 7 bases; nucleotides not matched to a gene: 9.

Only a few counts were recorded for this clone. The chain uses TRBV6-5 and TRBJ2-3; 7 bases align to TRBD2. The CDR3 loop spans 15 amino acids. From germline, CDR1 is MNHEY and CDR2 SVGAGI. Losses at the gene ends were 6 bases for V and 2 bases for J; bases not matched to a gene: 8. The CDR3 coding sequence is TGTGCCAGCAGATACCGCGGGAGCTCCACAGATACGCAGTATTTT. It is translated as CASRYRGSSTDTQYF.